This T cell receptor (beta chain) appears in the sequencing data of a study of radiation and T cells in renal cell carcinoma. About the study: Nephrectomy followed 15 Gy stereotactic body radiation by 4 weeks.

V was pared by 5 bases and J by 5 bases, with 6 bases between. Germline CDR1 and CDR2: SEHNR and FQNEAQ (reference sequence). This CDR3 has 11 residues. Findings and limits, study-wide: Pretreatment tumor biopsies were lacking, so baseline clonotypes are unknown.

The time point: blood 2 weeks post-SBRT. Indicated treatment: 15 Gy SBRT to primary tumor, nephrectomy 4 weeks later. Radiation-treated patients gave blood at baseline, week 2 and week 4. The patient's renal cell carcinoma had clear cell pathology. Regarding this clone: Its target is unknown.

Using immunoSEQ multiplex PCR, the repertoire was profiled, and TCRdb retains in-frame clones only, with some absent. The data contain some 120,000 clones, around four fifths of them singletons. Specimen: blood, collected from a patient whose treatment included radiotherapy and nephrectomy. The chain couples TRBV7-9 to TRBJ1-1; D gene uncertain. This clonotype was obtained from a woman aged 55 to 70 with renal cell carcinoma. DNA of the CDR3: TGTGCCAGCAGCCCCCAAACTGAAGCTTTCTTT. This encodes CASSPQTEAFF.